Following are 9 T cell receptor beta chains from one sample sequenced in a study of cytomegalovirus exposure and HLA in healthy donors. Use of 60 Vbeta and 13 Jbeta primers characterized the PCR. The method was immunoSEQ multiplex PCR; TCRdb's version includes in-frame clones alone and lacks a portion of them. The table has 150,000 to 200,000 clones, approximately 84% seen once; the top ten hold 6.5% to 8.5%. What was sequenced was PBMCs. The receptors shown here come from a middle-aged woman in good health and CMV-seropositive.

This chain links TRBV6-6 with TRBJ2-2; 7 nucleotides match TRBD2. The CDR3 runs 14 residues. J gave up 5 bases and V 8 bases, and 8 bases lay outside the gene matches. CDR1 and CDR2 (germline): MNHNY, SVGAGI (reference sequence). The CDR3 DNA is TGTGCCAGCGACGGGAGGACTAGAACCGGGGAGCTGTTTTTT. Translated, it gives CASDGRTRTGELFF.

The chain employs TRBV6-5 and TRBJ2-5; 10 bases agree with TRBD1. V lost 6 bases, J lost 5 bases, and 9 bases stayed unmatched. This CDR3 has 15 amino acids. Germline CDR1 MNHEY, CDR2 SVGAGI. Here the CDR3 DNA reads TGTGCCAGCAGGAAGACAGGGGGCGGGTGGGAGACCCAGTACTTC. Protein product: CASRKTGGGWETQYF.

The V gene is TRBV7-2, the J gene TRBJ1-3; 7 nucleotides match TRBD1. The junction had 1 base not matched to a gene; V was cut back by 4 bases and J by 1 base. The CDR3 runs 14 residues. Germline CDR1 is SGHTA and CDR2 is FQGNSA. The DNA of the CDR3 is TGTGCCAGCAGCTCGACAGGGTCTGGAAACACCATATATTTT. Its protein is CASSSTGSGNTIYF. The variable domain in full, with the rest retrieved from reference TRBV7-2 and TRBJ1-3, is GAGVSQSPSNKVTEKGKDVELRCDPISGHTALYWYRQSLGQGLEFLIYFQGNSAPDKSGLPSDRFSAERTGGSVSTLTIQRTQQEDSAVYLCASSSTGSGNTIYFGEGSWLTVV.

The rearrangement uses TRBV2 and TRBJ1-2, with D uncertain. The germline V gene has CDR1 SNHLY and CDR2 FYNNEI. CDR3 size: 14 residues. The V end lost 3 bases, the J end lost 1 base, and 9 bases lay between the germline ends. The CDR3 DNA sequence: TGTGCCAGCAGTGACCCGACACATAACTATGGCTACACCTTC. Its translation: CASSDPTHNYGYTF.

The chain is built from TRBV7-8 and TRBJ1-2, with 7 positions matching TRBD1. Germline loops: CDR1 SGHVS, CDR2 FQNEAQ. V shed 2 bases and J 2 bases; nucleotides not matched to a gene: 11. The CDR3 runs to 17 residues. The CDR3: CASSLTRDSYSNYGYTF. The CDR3 DNA follows: TGTGCCAGCAGCTTAACCCGGGACAGTTATTCCAACTATGGCTACACCTTC.

The gene calls are TRBV28 and TRBJ1-2, with D tentatively TRBD1 (5 bases). The germline V gene has CDR1 MDHEN and CDR2 SYDVKM. The CDR3 is made up of 16 amino acids. Between the trimmed V and J ends, which lost 1 base and 2 bases, there was a span of 14 bases. CDR3 region: CASSLYRRNSNYGYTF. The CDR3 DNA sequence: TGTGCCAGCAGTTTATACAGGCGGAATTCGAACTATGGCTACACCTTC.

The rearrangement uses TRBV7-2 and TRBJ1-3, with D possibly being TRBD1 (5 bases). The ends were cut back, 1 base at V and 2 bases at J, with 9 bases in the middle. Per the germline V gene, CDR1 is SGHTA and CDR2 is FQGNSA. The CDR3 has 15 amino acids. The CDR3 DNA reads TGTGCCAGCAGCTTAGGGTCAGGGACTGGAAACACCATATATTTT. It yields the protein CASSLGSGTGNTIYF. The full variable domain, with the rest looked up from reference TRBV7-2 and TRBJ1-3, is GAGVSQSPSNKVTEKGKDVELRCDPISGHTALYWYRQSLGQGLEFLIYFQGNSAPDKSGLPSDRFSAERTGGSVSTLTIQRTQQEDSAVYLCASSLGSGTGNTIYFGEGSWLTVV.

This clone was picked up a small number of times. This chain connects TRBV1 to TRBJ1-4. TRBV1 is marked as a pseudogene. The CDR3 sequence is 14 residues long. CDR3 DNA sequence: TGCACCAGCAGCCAAGAAGAGGTCGATGAAAAACTGTTTTTT. It encodes CTSSQEEVDEKLFF.

The genes are TRBV2 and TRBJ2-7; D is uncertain. The CDR3 spans 11 residues. Germline V lookup: CDR1 SNHLY, CDR2 FYNNEI. The V end lost 6 bases, the J end lost 0 bases, and 3 bases lay between the germline ends. CDR3 protein: CASRSSYEQYF. Here the CDR3 DNA reads TGTGCCAGCAGGAGCTCCTACGAGCAGTACTTC.